Following are 9 T cell receptor beta chains from one sample sequenced in a study of blood T cell repertoires in COVID-19. Sequencing was performed with immunoSEQ multiplex PCR; in TCRdb, only in-frame clones are kept and a portion is missing. The sample holds about 180,000 clones, 70% to 90% seen once. The sequenced sample consisted of peripheral blood. Receptors originate from a woman aged 25 to 39 with acute or convalescent COVID-19.

This clone was seen only a few times. The rearrangement links TRBV7-2 to TRBJ1-5; 7 nucleotides match TRBD1. Germline V gives CDR1 SGHTA, CDR2 FQGNSA. After removal of 5 bases from V and 5 bases from J, the junction contained 6 bases not matched to a gene. CDR3 length: 14 residues. The CDR3 region has the DNA TGTGCCAGCAGCCCGGACAGGAACGATCAGCCCCAGCATTTT. It translates to CASSPDRNDQPQHF.

The chain is built from TRBV18 and TRBJ2-1, with 10 bases identical to TRBD2. The V and J ends lost 2 bases and 6 bases, in that order; junction bases with no gene match: 4. Germline values: CDR1 KGHSH, CDR2 LQKENI. The CDR3 runs to 15 residues. This CDR3 is CASSPSGTSANEQFF. For the CDR3, the DNA is TGTGCCAGCTCACCATCAGGGACTAGCGCCAATGAGCAGTTCTTC.

The rearrangement links TRBV5-4 to TRBJ1-2; 11 nucleotides align to TRBD1. CDR1 SGHNT and CDR2 YYREEE come from the germline V gene (reference sequence). Losses at the gene ends were 2 bases for V and 6 bases for J; bases not matched to a gene: 6. The CDR3 is 15 amino acids. The DNA for the CDR3 is TGTGCCAGCAGCTTTAAAGGACAGGGGGCCGATGGCTACACCTTC. It is translated as CASSFKGQGADGYTF. Combining the CDR3 with reference TRBV5-4 and TRBJ1-2 gives the whole variable domain ETGVTQSPTHLIKTRGQQVTLRCSSQSGHNTVSWYQQALGQGPQFIFQYYREEENGRGNFPPRFSGLQFPNYSSELNVNALELDDSALYLCASSFKGQGADGYTFGSGTRLTVV.

V and J are TRBV6-4 and TRBJ2-1; tentatively, D is TRBD1 (5 bases). V gave up 4 bases and J gave up 7 bases, with 11 bases separating them. Germline assignment: CDR1 MRHNA and CDR2 SNTAGT. The CDR3 sequence is 13 residues long. The CDR3 bases are TGTGCCAGCAGTGGTACTCCAGGGAATGAGCAGTTCTTC. It translates to CASSGTPGNEQFF.

The V gene is TRBV30, the J gene TRBJ2-7; perhaps TRBD1 as D (5 bases). This CDR3 has 13 residues. The ends were cut back, 5 bases at V and 2 bases at J, with 13 bases in the middle. Germline V CDR1 and CDR2: GTSNPN, SVGIG (reference sequence). CDR3 coding DNA: TGTGCCTGGGGTGGTGGGGCCCCCTACGAGCAGTACTTC. It specifies CAWGGGAPYEQYF.

The V call is TRBV19, the J call TRBJ2-1; TRBD2 matches at 7 bases. The CDR3 has 14 residues. The germline V gene has CDR1 LNHDA and CDR2 SQIVND (reference sequence). With V trimmed by 7 bases and J by 7 bases, 10 bases remained unmatched. DNA of the CDR3: TGTGCCAGTATGGACTGGACTAGGGGTAATGAGCAGTTCTTC. This translates into CASMDWTRGNEQFF.

This chain connects TRBV29-1 to TRBJ2-7, with a weak D call TRBD2 (5 bases). Germline CDR1 is SQVTM and CDR2 is ANQGSEA. The CDR3 is made up of 12 amino acids. Trimming removed 7 bases at V and 0 bases at J, with 10 bases between. The CDR3 nucleotides read TGCAGCGCCGCGGAGGTCTCCTACGAGCAGTACTTC. This gives the protein CSAAEVSYEQYF.

The sample holds one count of this clone. The rearrangement links TRBV27 to TRBJ2-5, with a weak D call TRBD2 (5 bases). Germline values: CDR1 MNHEY, CDR2 SMNVEV (reference sequence). The CDR3 runs 15 residues. Trimming left V 0 bases short and J 4 bases short, with 12 bases between. The CDR3 DNA reads as TGTGCCAGCAGTTTATCGGGAGCCTCCGGAGAGACCCAGTACTTC. Its translation: CASSLSGASGETQYF.

The rearrangement joins TRBV9 to TRBJ1-1, with D possibly TRBD1 on 6 matching bases. In germline, CDR1 is SGDLS, CDR2 YYNGEE. This CDR3 has 14 residues. Deletions cut 4 bases from V and 6 bases from J, with 16 bases between. CDR3 residues: CASSKLRGTPEAFF. The CDR3 DNA reads TGTGCCAGCAGCAAACTCAGGGGAACGCCTGAAGCTTTCTTT.